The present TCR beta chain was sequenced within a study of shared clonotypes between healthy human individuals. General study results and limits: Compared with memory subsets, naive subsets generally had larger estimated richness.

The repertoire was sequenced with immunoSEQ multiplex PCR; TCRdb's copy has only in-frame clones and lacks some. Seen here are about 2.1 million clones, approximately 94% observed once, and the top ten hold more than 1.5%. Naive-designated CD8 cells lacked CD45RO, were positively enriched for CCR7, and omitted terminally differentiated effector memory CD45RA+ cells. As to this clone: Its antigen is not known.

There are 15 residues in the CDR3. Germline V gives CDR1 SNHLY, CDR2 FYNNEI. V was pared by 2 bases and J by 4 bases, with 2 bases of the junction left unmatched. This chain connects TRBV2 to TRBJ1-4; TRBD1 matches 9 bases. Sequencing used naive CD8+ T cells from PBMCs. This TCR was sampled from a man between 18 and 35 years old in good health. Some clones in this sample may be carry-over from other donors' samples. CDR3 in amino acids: CASSEKDRGNEKLFF. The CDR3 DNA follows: TGTGCCAGCAGTGAAAAGGACAGGGGTAATGAAAAACTGTTTTTT.